This T cell receptor (beta chain) emerged from a study of immune heterogeneity within non-small cell lung tumors (dated by TCRdb to the late 2010s). In terms of the full investigation: By histology, a few squamous cell carcinomas, about 10 non-squamous carcinomas and 1 tumor not otherwise specified were included. TCR repertoire analysis included 57 tumor loci from about 15 patients, whereas transcriptome data included only around 44 loci from 11 to 12 patients. The study combined whole-exome sequencing, RNA-seq and TCR beta repertoire sequencing of multiple spatially distinct regions from each NSCLC tumor to examine intratumoral immune heterogeneity. Neoantigen binding to each patient's HLA alleles was predicted with netMHCpan-3.0 for mutant peptides of 8 to 11 amino acids. Overall study outcomes, separate from this receptor: A moderate positive correlation (R 0.3 to 0.35), which was statistically significant, linked local T-cell repertoire clonality to local tumor mutational burden. High-frequency TCR beta clonotypes were largely distinct between individual patients. Within a patient, the same dominant CDR3B clonotypes appeared at multiple loci, but different tumor locations also contained unique high-frequency clones.

This clonotype is characterized as medium-sized (0.01 to 0.1%). What this receptor recognizes is not known. Base qualities are not at hand, and no much larger clone is one base apart. A multiplex PCR system amplified the TCR beta CDR3 region, with a first 10-cycle round using 32 V-gene forward and 13 J-gene reverse primers. The first PCR round used a QIAGEN Multiplex PCR Kit, and the primer sequences were filed in Chinese patent CN105087789A. In a second PCR round, Illumina universal primers were added with the Phusion High-Fidelity PCR Kit. Sequencing of the TCR libraries was done on the Illumina HiSeq X Ten platform in paired-end mode with a 151 bp read length. Concerning the study's data processing: Reads without multiplex PCR primers were removed using Cutadapt, read pairs were merged using PEAR, and CDR3 regions were called using MiXCR with default settings. Repertoire diversity was assessed by Shannon entropy, and clonality was calculated as one minus the Shannon entropy divided by the ln of the count of productive unique sequences. Clonotypes present at frequencies of at least 0.5% were defined as dominant or high-frequency T-cell clones. Through fastp at Q25 and MiXCR, TCRdb rebuilt clones from the public reads, retaining in-frame beta chains. For every CDR3 protein sequence, its rows merge into one entry that carries the most common genes and DNA. The V and J calls follow TCRdb's processing rather than the paper's. The sample profile shows 2,000 to 3,000 distinct CDR3 sequences; under 30% of them were found once. The ten largest clones take up around 32% of the sample.

For the TCR template, genomic DNA was extracted from bulk tumor tissue, and around 600 ng of gDNA was amplified for each sample. Multiple biopsies per primary tumor were taken during surgery, spaced as far apart as possible within the tumor mass. Patients in the study cohort, which was described as untreated, were newly diagnosed NSCLC cases going through curative surgery. The donor group was made up of about 14 newly diagnosed non-small cell lung cancer patients undergoing surgery with curative intent. A couple of independent pathologists reviewed the resected tumor masses. Only DNA and RNA samples of high quality went on to sequencing. V was cut back by 3 bases and J by 4 bases, leaving a gap of 11 bases between them. In the germline V gene, CDR1 corresponds to ENHRY and CDR2 to SYGVKD. The CDR3 starts with the cysteine, ends with the phenylalanine, and has 14 residues. The CDR3 DNA has 42 bases and is translated from base 1.

Material: lung tumor tissue. The TCR sequence derives from a man aged 45 to 65 with non-small cell lung cancer. This chain is built from TRBV10-3 and TRBJ2-3; the D gene cannot be resolved reliably. At the DNA level, the sequence is TGTGCCATCAGTGATGGTGGTTTCCCAGATACGCAGTATTTT. Its translation reads: CAISDGGFPDTQYF.